The 4 T cell receptor beta chains presented below share a single source sample, sequenced in a study of T cell responses to AZD1222 COVID-19 vaccine. Sequenced by immunoSEQ multiplex PCR; TCRdb stores in-frame clones only, minus some. The table shows some 100,000 clones, with about 89% occurring only once. Material: peripheral blood, obtained on day 0 of AZD1222 vaccination. These receptors originate from an adult in good health.

This sequence joins TRBV9 and TRBJ1-1, with D possibly matching TRBD1 (6 bases). There are 14 residues in the CDR3. Trimming removed 4 bases at V and 5 bases at J, with 15 bases between. Germline V gene data show CDR1 as SGDLS and CDR2 as YYNGEE. The CDR3 bases are TGTGCCAGCAGCCCTCACGGGGGCGGAACTGAAGCTTTCTTT. Amino acids: CASSPHGGGTEAFF.

The chain uses TRBV19 and TRBJ1-2; 7 positions agree with TRBD1. Unmatched junction bases numbered 9, after V lost 4 bases and J lost 4 bases. CDR1 is LNHDA, CDR2 SQIVND, per germline (reference sequence). The CDR3 is 15 residues long. CDR3 residues: CASSRGGGTAYGYTF. DNA of the CDR3: TGTGCCAGTAGTAGGGGAGGAGGGACAGCCTATGGCTACACCTTC.

The V gene is TRBV19, the J gene TRBJ1-1; tentatively, D is TRBD1 (5 bases). The germline V gene has CDR1 LNHDA and CDR2 SQIVND (reference sequence). With 1 base removed from V and 0 bases from J, the gap between germline ends came to 6 bases. CDR3 length: 14 amino acids. The CDR3 coding sequence is TGTGCCAGTAGTATAGGACAGTTGAACACTGAAGCTTTCTTT. Protein sequence: CASSIGQLNTEAFF.

The rearrangement uses TRBV20-1 and TRBJ1-3; TRBD1 might be the D (6 bases). Trimming stripped 3 bases from V and 0 bases from J, with 12 bases between. The CDR3 has 15 residues. Germline lookup yields CDR1 DFQATT and CDR2 SNEGSKA (reference sequence). CDR3 amino acids: CSASRGAPSGNTIYF. CDR3 bases: TGCAGTGCTAGTAGGGGGGCGCCCTCTGGAAACACCATATATTTT.